This TCR beta chain derives from a study of T cell responses to AZD1222 COVID-19 vaccine. A note on this clone: Its antigen is not known.

The CDR3 extends over 15 amino acids. The trim removed 5 bases at V and 4 bases at J, leaving 5 bases unmatched. Germline values: CDR1 PRHDT, CDR2 FYEKMQ (reference sequence). Using immunoSEQ multiplex PCR, the repertoire was profiled, and TCRdb retains in-frame clones only, with some absent. The repertoire holds fewer than 150,000 clones, with about 91% as singletons. Study findings and constraints: No day 14 peak samples; only post-peak repertoires were characterized.

This material consisted of peripheral blood, taken 28 days after the second AZD1222 dose. This TCR was recovered from an adult who received the AZD1222 COVID-19 vaccine. This chain joins TRBV13 and TRBJ1-6; 7 bases line up with TRBD1. CDR3 region: CASSAGTAYNSPLHF. In DNA, the CDR3 is TGTGCCAGCAGCGCAGGGACAGCTTATAATTCACCCCTCCACTTT.